This T cell receptor beta chain was recorded in a study of shared clonotypes between healthy human individuals. Study-level results: Against clonotypes common to all four donors, non-shared ones had lower generation probabilities. An expected dependence of interdonor clonotype sharing on sequencing depth was noted.

Terminally differentiated effector memory CD45RA+ cells were excluded from the naive CD8 cells, which were CD45RO-negative and positively selected for CCR7. Germline CDR1 is SGHNT and CDR2 is YYREEE (reference sequence). The CDR3 is 13 residues long. The ends were cut back, 2 bases at V and 1 base at J, with 4 bases in the middle. As for this clone: Its antigen is unidentified. This sample includes further DNA sequences coding for the same CDR3.

This was a deep-level run. Each replicate PCR on the sorted subsets used 150 to 200 ng DNA (roughly 30,000 T cell genomes). Data came from immunoSEQ multiplex PCR; TCRdb stores just in-frame clones and leaves some out. Of around 550,000 clones in the sample, approximately 96% are singletons; the top ten hold approximately 0.12%. The receptor comes from a woman aged 25-40 years in good health. The gene calls are TRBV5-4 and TRBJ1-3, with D unresolved. The source material was naive CD8+ T cells sorted from blood. The DNA for the CDR3 is TGTGCCAGCAGCTTTGGGTCTGGAAACACCATATATTTT. This encodes CASSFGSGNTIYF.